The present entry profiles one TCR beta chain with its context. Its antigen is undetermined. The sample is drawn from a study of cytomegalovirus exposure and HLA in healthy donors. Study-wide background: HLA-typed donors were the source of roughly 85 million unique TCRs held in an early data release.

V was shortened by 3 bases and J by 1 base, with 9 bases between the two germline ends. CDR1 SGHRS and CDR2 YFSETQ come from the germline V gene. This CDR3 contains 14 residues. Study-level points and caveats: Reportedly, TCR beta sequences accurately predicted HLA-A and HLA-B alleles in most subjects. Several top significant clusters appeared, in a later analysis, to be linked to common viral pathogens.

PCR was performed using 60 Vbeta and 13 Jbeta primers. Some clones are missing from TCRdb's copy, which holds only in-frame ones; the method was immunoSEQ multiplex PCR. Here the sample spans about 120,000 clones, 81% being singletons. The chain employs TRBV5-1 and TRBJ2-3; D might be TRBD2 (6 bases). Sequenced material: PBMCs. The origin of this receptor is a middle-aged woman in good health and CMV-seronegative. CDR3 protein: CASSSGEGTDTQYF. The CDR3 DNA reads TGCGCCAGCAGCTCGGGGGAGGGCACAGATACGCAGTATTTT.